This T cell receptor (beta chain) was identified in a study of CD8+ T cells in alopecia areata. Background on the study: Among treated patients, oral tofacitinib was administered at 5 to 10 mg twice daily.

The germline V gene encodes CDR1 GTSNPN and CDR2 SVGIG (reference sequence). The V end lost 2 bases, the J end lost 0 bases, and 10 bases lay between the germline ends. The CDR3 length is 15 residues. The sequencing template was cDNA reverse transcribed from extracted RNA. The data were produced by immunoSEQ multiplex PCR, yet TCRdb's version contains in-frame clones alone and is incomplete. Of hundreds of thousands of clones detected, under 70% appear once; the ten largest clones hold more than 0.95%. Study-wide findings and caveats: With tofacitinib ongoing, many expanded lesional clones persisted in both scalp and blood. The study also sequences resident alphabeta T cells of normal skin in scalp samples. Under tofacitinib, fewer expanded CD8+ clones appeared among the top 100 scalp clones.

This clone showed up just a few times. Its antigen is unknown. Sample treatment: oral pan-JAK inhibitor, 5-10 mg twice daily. The rearrangement joins TRBV30 to TRBJ1-4; the D is unclear. The sample in question was CD4+ T cells sorted from blood, obtained at week 44, from a patient treated with tofacitinib. The sequence came from a human donor with alopecia areata. The CDR3 is CAWSPNSATNEKLFF. CDR3 sequence (DNA): TGTGCCTGGAGTCCCAACAGTGCAACTAATGAAAAACTGTTTTTT.